Below, 2 T cell receptor beta chains from the same sample are listed, as sequenced in a study of blood T cell repertoires in COVID-19. TCRdb keeps only in-frame clones here, not all; method: immunoSEQ multiplex PCR. The sample shows about 300,000 clones, 85% to 90% of them seen only once. Source material: PBMCs or T cells enriched from blood (not recorded which). These receptor sequences come from a man aged 25 to 40 who had recovered from COVID-19.

V gene TRBV19 combines with J gene TRBJ1-4; perhaps TRBD1 as D (6 bases). Germline V gives CDR1 LNHDA, CDR2 SQIVND (reference sequence). Trimming left V 4 bases short and J 8 bases short, with 20 bases between. There are 16 residues in the CDR3. The chain's CDR3 is CASSRGTRGADEKLFF. The CDR3 coding sequence is TGTGCCAGTAGTAGGGGGACCCGGGGGGCGGACGAAAAACTGTTTTTT.

This sequence joins TRBV7-2 and TRBJ2-7; D gene ambiguous. V was clipped by 2 bases and J by 1 base, with 6 bases between them. Germline-derived CDR1 and CDR2 are SGHTA and FQGNSA. The CDR3 extends over 13 amino acids. The DNA of the CDR3 is TGTGCCAGCAGCTTATTCTCTTCCTACGAGCAGTACTTC. Its protein product is CASSLFSSYEQYF. The full variable domain, with the rest looked up from reference TRBV7-2 and TRBJ2-7, is GAGVSQSPSNKVTEKGKDVELRCDPISGHTALYWYRQSLGQGLEFLIYFQGNSAPDKSGLPSDRFSAERTGGSVSTLTIQRTQQEDSAVYLCASSLFSSYEQYFGPGTRLTVT.